Below, 9 T cell receptor beta chains from the same sample are listed, as sequenced in a study of blood T cell repertoires in COVID-19. Only in-frame clones appear in the TCRdb table, and some are missing; sequencing was by immunoSEQ multiplex PCR. The repertoire holds a few hundred thousand clones, with about 86% as singletons. The sequenced sample was peripheral blood. These receptors all come from a woman in her 50s with acute or convalescent COVID-19.

The chain is built from TRBV10-2 and TRBJ1-6, with D maybe TRBD1 (6 bases). The CDR3 totals 16 residues. CDR1 is WSHSY, CDR2 SAAADI, per germline. V dropped 7 bases and J dropped 8 bases, with 21 bases sitting between them. CDR3 nucleotide sequence: TGCGCCAGCACAGCCGACGGGGGGGCTCGGGATTCACCCCTCCACTTT. This sequence encodes CASTADGGARDSPLHF.

The chain joins TRBV4-2 to TRBJ1-2; D is ambiguous. The CDR3 runs to 17 residues. The germline V gene has CDR1 LGHNA and CDR2 YNFKEQ. V shed 0 bases and J shed 7 bases, with 21 bases lying between them. Here the CDR3 DNA reads TGTGCCAGCAGCCAAGATTCGGCAGATGATACTATTTGTGGCTACACCTTC. Translated, it gives CASSQDSADDTICGYTF.

The J gene is TRBJ2-5, the V gene TRBV12-3 or TRBV12-4, with D maybe TRBD1 (5 bases). With 5 bases removed from V and 2 bases from J, the gap between germline ends came to 9 bases. This CDR3 has 13 amino acids. The CDR3 bases are TGTGCCAGCAGTAGGGGCTTTCAAGAGACCCAGTACTTC. This codes for CASSRGFQETQYF.

This clone was recorded a few times. In nucleotides, the CDR3 is TGTGCCAGCAGCTTAGCAAGAGGGAGTTACACAGATACGCAGTATTTT. Translation: CASSLARGSYTDTQYF. The chain has TRBV7-9 and TRBJ2-3, with D perhaps TRBD2 (5 bases). The germline V gene encodes CDR1 SEHNR and CDR2 FQNEAQ (reference sequence). The CDR3 extends over 16 amino acids. Trimming left V 0 bases short and J 2 bases short, with 12 bases between.

This chain uses TRBV13 with TRBJ2-7; D remains unclear. This CDR3 has 15 residues. The germline CDR1 and CDR2 sequences are PRHDT and FYEKMQ (reference sequence). Trimming removed 0 bases from V and 5 bases from J, with 14 bases in between. CDR3 residues: CASSLGVLRSDEQYF. The DNA of the CDR3 is TGTGCCAGCAGCTTAGGGGTCTTACGCTCGGACGAGCAGTACTTC.

The chain combines TRBV4-1 with TRBJ1-4, with 7 bases lining up with TRBD1. Trimming at V came to 0 bases and at J to 9 bases, leaving 4 bases not matched to a gene. CDR1 and CDR2 (germline): MGHRA, YSYEKL. The CDR3 is made up of 14 amino acids. DNA of the CDR3: TGCGCCAGCAGCCAAGATGGGGACAGTCAAAAACTGTTTTTT. Translation: CASSQDGDSQKLFF.

The rearrangement links TRBV6-5 to TRBJ2-7; D may be TRBD1 (6 bases). The germline gives CDR1 MNHEY, CDR2 SVGAGI. V shed 7 bases and J shed 1 base, with 17 bases lying between them. There are 15 residues in the CDR3. CDR3 in DNA: TGTGCCAGCATCATGGGCGAAGGGGGATCCTACGAGCAGTACGTC. Translated, it gives CASIMGEGGSYEQYV.

V gene TRBV10-3 combines with J gene TRBJ2-7, with 8 bases that match TRBD1. There are 14 residues in the CDR3. V lost 9 bases and J lost 7; bases outside the gene matches: 14. CDR1 and CDR2 from the germline V gene are ENHRY and SYGVKD. The CDR3 DNA follows: TGTGCCATTTCTGCCGGGACAGGCCATAGGGAGCAGTACTTC. It encodes CAISAGTGHREQYF.

The V and J genes are TRBV25-1 and TRBJ2-5; D might be TRBD1 (6 bases). The V gene lost 2 bases and the J gene lost 1 base, with 8 bases spanning the gap. Germline loops: CDR1 MGHDK, CDR2 SYGVNS. The CDR3 runs to 14 residues. The CDR3 loop is CASSEGQPQETQYF. The CDR3 coding sequence is TGTGCCAGCAGTGAAGGACAGCCCCAAGAGACCCAGTACTTC.